This T cell receptor (beta chain) was sequenced in a study of blood T cell repertoires in COVID-19. About the research overall: There were acute and convalescent COVID-19 samples, and they came from the United States, Italy and Spain. From T cells, B-cell-depleted T cells, or PBMCs came the material, which was cDNA or gDNA.

V shed 6 bases and J 7 bases; nucleotides not matched to a gene: 3. Germline V gives CDR1 SNHLY, CDR2 FYNNEI. This CDR3 has 14 residues. Methods used by the authors: Reference gene primer amplification gave nucleated cell count estimates. The method was immunoSEQ multiplex PCR; TCRdb's version includes in-frame clones alone and lacks a portion of them. The V and J calls and the clone size are those of that table, but D and trimming were determined from the DNA. The table includes roughly 200,000 clones, roughly 80% detected once. On this clone itself: In the same sample, other DNA sequences code for this CDR3.

The clonotype comes from a woman older than 75 with active or convalescent COVID-19. The sample taken for sequencing was peripheral blood. This chain links TRBV2 with TRBJ1-6; 10 bases align to TRBD1. This CDR3 is CASSGQGGNSPLHF. CDR3 coding DNA: TGTGCCAGCAGCGGACAGGGGGGAAATTCACCCCTCCACTTT.